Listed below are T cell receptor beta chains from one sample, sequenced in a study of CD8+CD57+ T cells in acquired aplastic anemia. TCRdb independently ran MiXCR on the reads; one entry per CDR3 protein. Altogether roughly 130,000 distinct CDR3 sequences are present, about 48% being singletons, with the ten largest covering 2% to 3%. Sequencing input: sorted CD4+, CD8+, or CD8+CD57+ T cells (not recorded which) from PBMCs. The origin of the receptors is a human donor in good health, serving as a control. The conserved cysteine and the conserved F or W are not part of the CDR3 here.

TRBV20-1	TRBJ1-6	SAILRDSPLH
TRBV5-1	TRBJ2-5	ASSLATGRGETQY
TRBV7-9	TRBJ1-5	ASSLLGSGQEQPQH
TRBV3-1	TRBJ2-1	ASSQEGLGQF
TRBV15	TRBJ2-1	ATSKVGGEFRYNEQF
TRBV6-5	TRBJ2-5	VSSFAGRETQY
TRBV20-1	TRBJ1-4	SAPPPGLGEKLF
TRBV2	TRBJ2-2	ASSAGQGSGELF
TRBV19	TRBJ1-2	ASSMMGSYGYT
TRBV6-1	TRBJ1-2	ASMRGGRDGYT
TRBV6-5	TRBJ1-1	ASSYARRTEAF
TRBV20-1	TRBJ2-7	SARDPGRQGPTYEQY
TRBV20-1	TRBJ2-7	SARVCRDRAPEQY
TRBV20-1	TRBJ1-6	SARDRTQGSPLH
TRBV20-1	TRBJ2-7	SAQLPGEQY
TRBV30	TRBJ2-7	AWSVQYEQY